Listed here is a single T cell receptor (beta chain). Its binding antigen is unknown. Per-base quality was not reported, and no clone a single base away is much larger than it. The sample originates from a study of blood T cell repertoires in COVID-19 (dated by TCRdb to about 2020). Context from the whole study: Collaborator samples came from the United States, Italy and Spain and covered acute and convalescent phases of COVID-19. The prospective study material was composed of cDNA or gDNA derived from T cells, B-cell-depleted T cells, or PBMCs. Subjects who had been exposed to COVID-19, were actively infected with it, or had recovered from it provided the deeply sampled blood TCRbeta repertoires that made up the dataset. The repertoires were released in a freely available public database intended as a resource for research on the immune response to SARS-CoV-2. The samples were drawn from the first 160 participants of the ongoing ImmuneRACE study and from roughly 1,300 subjects provided by 6 global collaborators. Sample metadata almost always included a de-identified subject ID, COVID-19 status, age in years and sex. HLA class I and class II types, where available, came from metadata supplied by the sample provider rather than from assay-based typing. On the study overall, not on this receptor specifically: How much clinical and demographic metadata was included differed by source and by participant, and the metadata was provided uncurated.

The immunoSEQ Assay, a bias-controlled multiplex PCR, was used to amplify TCRbeta CDR3 regions from genomic DNA. As for how the authors treated the data: The number of nucleated cells in each sample was estimated by amplification of reference gene primers within the assay. Sequence reads were collapsed and filtered to measure the absolute abundance of every unique TCRbeta CDR3 rearrangement. For each sample, productive Simpson clonality was calculated by taking the square root of Simpson's diversity index across productive rearrangements. TCRdb mirrors the immuneACCESS table, restricted to in-frame sequences. Some clones are absent from its copies; in checked studies, under half trace to an unresolved V gene, and the reason for the others is unknown. For V, J and clone size, that table is used; D and trimming come from the DNA. The sample profile shows about 320,000 clones; over 75% of them were found once. The top ten constitute about 7% of the sample.

Taken from cysteine to phenylalanine, the CDR3 has 12 residues. The only DNA kept is the CDR3, 36 bases in frame from the first base. CDR1 and CDR2, per the germline V gene (reference sequence), are LNHNV and YYDKDF. V loses 3 bases, J loses 6 bases, and the germline ends lie 7 bases apart. Each collaborating institution followed its own protocols to collect whole blood in K2EDTA tubes. For TCRbeta analysis, collaborators shipped samples in one of three forms: frozen whole blood, isolated PBMCs, or DNA extracted from either of those sample types. This TCR was sampled from a human donor in a cohort sampled during active COVID-19. In this chain, TRBV15 is recombined with TRBJ2-3, with no reliable assignment of the D segment. The source material was peripheral blood. The DNA sequence is as follows: TGTGCCACCAGCAGGGCGCGGGATACGCAGTATTTT. Translated, this is CATSRARDTQYF.